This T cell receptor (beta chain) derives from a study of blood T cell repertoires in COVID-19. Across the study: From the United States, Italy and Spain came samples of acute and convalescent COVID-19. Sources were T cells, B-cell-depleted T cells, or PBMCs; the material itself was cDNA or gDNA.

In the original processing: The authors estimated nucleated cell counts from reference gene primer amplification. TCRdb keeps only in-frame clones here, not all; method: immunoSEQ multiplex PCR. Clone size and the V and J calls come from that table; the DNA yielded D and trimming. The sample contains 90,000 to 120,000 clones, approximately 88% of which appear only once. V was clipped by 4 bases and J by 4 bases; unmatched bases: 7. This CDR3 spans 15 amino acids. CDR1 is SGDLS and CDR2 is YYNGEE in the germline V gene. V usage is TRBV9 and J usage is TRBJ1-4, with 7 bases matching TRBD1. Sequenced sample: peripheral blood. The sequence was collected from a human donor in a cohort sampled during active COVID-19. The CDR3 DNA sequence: TGTGCCAGCAGCCCGACCGGGACAGTTAATGAAAAACTGTTTTTT. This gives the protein CASSPTGTVNEKLFF.